This paragraph reports one TCR beta chain. The antigen remains unidentified. This entry is derived from a study of shared clonotypes between healthy human individuals. Study conclusions and caveats: Memory subsets generally showed lower estimated richness than naive subsets. Non-shared clonotypes were found to have lower generation probabilities than the clonotypes that were shared by all four of the sorted-subset donors. Represented genetic and exposure-history diversity was restricted by having few donors.

Repertoires were generated with immunoSEQ multiplex PCR, while TCRdb's copy carries only in-frame clones and drops some. The sample includes approximately 1.5 million clones, approximately 98% of them seen just once. The CDR3 has 14 residues. CDR1 MDHEN and CDR2 SYDVKM come from the germline V gene. Trimming took 4 bases from V and 6 from J, leaving 15 bases between them. None of the donors, who were healthy HIV-negative adults, had recently had acute infections or vaccinations. The sequence came from a man aged 25-45 years in good health. The chain joins TRBV28 to TRBJ1-2, with a tentative D call TRBD1 (6 bases). Sequenced material: naive CD4+ T cells sorted from blood. Subset given: CD45RA+ positively selected. CDR3 in amino acids: CASSSQGRRDGYTF. The CDR3 region has the DNA TGTGCCAGCAGTTCACAGGGTCGACGGGATGGCTACACCTTC.